This T cell receptor (beta chain) was profiled in a study of cytomegalovirus exposure and HLA in healthy donors. Study at large: Falling in the Caucasian-associated ancestry cluster were 80% to 85% of under 450 genotyped donors.

This PCR relied on a set of 60 Vbeta primers and 13 Jbeta primers. Generated by immunoSEQ multiplex PCR, the TCRdb table keeps only in-frame clones and is missing some. The sample lists some 80,000 clones; 60% to 85% were seen once. The CDR3 spans 11 residues. Germline assignment: CDR1 DFQATT and CDR2 SNEGSKA (reference sequence). The V gene lost 7 bases and the J gene lost 5 bases, with 11 bases spanning the gap. The genes are TRBV20-1 and TRBJ2-5; D is possibly TRBD2 (5 bases). Material: PBMCs. The sequence was collected from a man aged 18-30 years in good health and CMV-seropositive. CDR3 coding DNA: TGCAGTGTGCTAGCCTGGGAGACCCAGTACTTC. It specifies CSVLAWETQYF.